The clone carrying this TCR beta chain was seen only once. Antigen unknown. The data derive from a study of shared clonotypes between healthy human individuals. General study results and limits: Investigators collected only blood, and repertoires in tissues likely differ.

The trim removed 3 bases at V and 6 bases at J, leaving 10 bases unmatched. Germline V gene sequence: CDR1 SGHNT, CDR2 YYREEE (reference sequence). This CDR3 is built from 16 residues. Profiling relied on immunoSEQ multiplex PCR, and the TCRdb table lists in-frame clones only, not all of them. This sample has around 2,000,000 clones, with roughly 95% found just once. The sequencing input was naive CD4+ T cells sorted from blood. The subset is: CD45RA+ positively selected. The receptor was isolated from a man aged 18-30 years in good health. V and J are TRBV5-4 and TRBJ2-7; 12 bases fit TRBD2. CDR3 coding DNA: TGTGCCAGCAGCTCGGGACTAGCGGGCCCTGCTCCCGAGCAGTACTTC. Amino acids: CASSSGLAGPAPEQYF.